The entry below gives a single T cell receptor (beta chain) sequence along with its context. What it binds is not known. Relative to the germline gene, one junction end is altered; a read error may explain this. The sorted Tregs were CD4+CD25+CD127-/low cells. Study-wide results and limits: Whole repertoires were not studied in the larger cohort, only one V-J beta rearrangement. Tumor-infiltrating Treg TCR alpha and beta sequences overlapped most with tumor naive CD4+ T cells, then blood naive. In terms of TCR gene usage, tumor memory CD4+ T cells clustered together with blood and lymph node memory CD4+ cells, as well as with lymph node naive CD4+ cells.

Semi-nested PCR with Nested Universal Primer A followed constant-region reverse priming of full-length variable regions. TCRdb redid the calling of the 5' RACE reads with MiXCR, one entry per CDR3 protein. In the table there are tens of thousands of distinct CDR3 sequences, approximately 22% of which are singletons. Germline CDR1 and CDR2: MDHEN and SYDVKM. The length of the CDR3 is 13 residues. V gene TRBV28 combines with J gene TRBJ1-3; TRBD1 aligns across 8 bases. The sequencing input was Tregs sorted from blood. This receptor was obtained from a female donor with breast cancer. Here the CDR3 reads CASTSTGGNAIYF. CDR3 DNA sequence: TGTGCCAGCACGAGTACAGGGGGAAACGCCATATATTTT.